This TCR beta chain emerged from a study of control samples from healthy donors and cancer patients. The data were produced by immunoSEQ multiplex PCR, yet TCRdb's version contains in-frame clones alone and is incomplete. Of around 68,000 clones detected, over 65% appear once; the ten largest clones hold about 15%. In germline, CDR1 is LGHNT, CDR2 FRNRAP. Trimming took off 4 bases at V and 3 bases at J, with 7 bases between the two ends. This CDR3 is built from 14 residues. The chain links TRBV12-5 to TRBJ2-6; D uncertain. The sequencing sample was made of blood. The receptor comes from a man between 45 and 60 years old in good health. DNA for the CDR3: TGTGCTAGTGGTTGGGCAGTTGGGGCCAACGTCCTGACTTTC. Its translation is CASGWAVGANVLTF.